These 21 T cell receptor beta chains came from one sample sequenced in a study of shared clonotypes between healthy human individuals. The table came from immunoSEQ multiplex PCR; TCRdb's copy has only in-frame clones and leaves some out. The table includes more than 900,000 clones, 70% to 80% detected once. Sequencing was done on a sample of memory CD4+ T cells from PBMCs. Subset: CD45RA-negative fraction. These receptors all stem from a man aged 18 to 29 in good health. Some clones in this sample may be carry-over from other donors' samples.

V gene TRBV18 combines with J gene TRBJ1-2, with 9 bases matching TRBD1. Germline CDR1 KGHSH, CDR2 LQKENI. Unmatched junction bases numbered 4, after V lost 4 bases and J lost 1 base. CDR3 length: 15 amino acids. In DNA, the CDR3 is TGTGCCAGCTCACAACAGACAGGGGGTAACTATGGCTACACCTTC. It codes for CASSQQTGGNYGYTF.

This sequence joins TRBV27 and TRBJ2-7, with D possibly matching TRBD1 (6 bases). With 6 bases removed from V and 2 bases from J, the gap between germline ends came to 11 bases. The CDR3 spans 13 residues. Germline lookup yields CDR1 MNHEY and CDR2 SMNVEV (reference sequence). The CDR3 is CASRSYRAYEQYF. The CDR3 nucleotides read TGTGCCAGCAGGTCCTACAGGGCCTACGAGCAGTACTTC.

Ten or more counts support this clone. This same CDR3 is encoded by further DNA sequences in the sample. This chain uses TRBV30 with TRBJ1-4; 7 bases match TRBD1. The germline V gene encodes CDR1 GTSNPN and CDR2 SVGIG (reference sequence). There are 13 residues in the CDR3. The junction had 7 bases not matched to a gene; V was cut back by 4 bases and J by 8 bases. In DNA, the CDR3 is TGTGCCTGGACAGACAGGGTTGGCGAAAAACTGTTTTTT. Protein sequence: CAWTDRVGEKLFF.

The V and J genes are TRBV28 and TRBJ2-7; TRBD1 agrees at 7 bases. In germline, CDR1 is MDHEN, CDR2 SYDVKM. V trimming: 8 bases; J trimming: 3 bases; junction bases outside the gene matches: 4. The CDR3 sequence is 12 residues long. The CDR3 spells CASVTGSYEQYF. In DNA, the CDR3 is TGTGCCAGCGTGACAGGGAGCTACGAGCAGTACTTC. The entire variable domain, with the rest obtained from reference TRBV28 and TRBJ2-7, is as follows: DVKVTQSSRYLVKRTGEKVFLECVQDMDHENMFWYRQDPGLGLRLIYFSYDVKMKEKGDIPEGYSVSREKKERFSLILESASTNQTSMYLCASVTGSYEQYFGPGTRLTVT.

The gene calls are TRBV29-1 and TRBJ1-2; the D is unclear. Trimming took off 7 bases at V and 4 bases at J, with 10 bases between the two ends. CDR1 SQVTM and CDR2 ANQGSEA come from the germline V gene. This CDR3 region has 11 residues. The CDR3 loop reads CSAPGIYGYTF. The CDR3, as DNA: TGCAGCGCTCCCGGGATCTATGGCTACACCTTC. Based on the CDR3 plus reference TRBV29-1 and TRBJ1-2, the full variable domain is SAVISQKPSRDICQRGTSLTIQCQVDSQVTMMFWYRQQPGQSLTLIATANQGSEATYESGFVIDKFPISRPNLTFSTLTVSNMSPEDSSIYLCSAPGIYGYTFGSGTRLTVV.

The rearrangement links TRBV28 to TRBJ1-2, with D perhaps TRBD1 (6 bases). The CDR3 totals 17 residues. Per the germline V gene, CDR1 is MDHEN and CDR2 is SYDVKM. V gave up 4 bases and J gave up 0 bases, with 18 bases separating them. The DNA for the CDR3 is TGTGCCAGCAGTTCCCACAGGGTTTTCCGGGCTAACTATGGCTACACCTTC. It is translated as CASSSHRVFRANYGYTF.

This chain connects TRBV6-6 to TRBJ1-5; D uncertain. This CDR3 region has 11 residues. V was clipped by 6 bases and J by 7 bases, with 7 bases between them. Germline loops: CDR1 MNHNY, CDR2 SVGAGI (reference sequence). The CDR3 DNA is TGTGCCAGCAGCGCTAACCAGCCCCAGCATTTT. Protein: CASSANQPQHF.

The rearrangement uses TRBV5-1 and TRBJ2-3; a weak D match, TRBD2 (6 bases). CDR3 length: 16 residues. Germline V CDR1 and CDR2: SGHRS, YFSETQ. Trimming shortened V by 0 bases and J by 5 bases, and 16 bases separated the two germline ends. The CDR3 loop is CASSLAGTPTQDTQYF. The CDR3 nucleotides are TGCGCCAGCAGCTTGGCGGGGACTCCCACCCAAGATACGCAGTATTTT.

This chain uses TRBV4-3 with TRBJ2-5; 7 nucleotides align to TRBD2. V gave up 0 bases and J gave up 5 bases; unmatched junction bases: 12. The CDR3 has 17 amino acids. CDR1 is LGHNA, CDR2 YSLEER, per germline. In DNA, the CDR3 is TGCGCCAGCAGCCAAGAGGTAACCCACCAGGGAGGGGAGACCCAGTACTTC. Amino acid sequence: CASSQEVTHQGGETQYF.

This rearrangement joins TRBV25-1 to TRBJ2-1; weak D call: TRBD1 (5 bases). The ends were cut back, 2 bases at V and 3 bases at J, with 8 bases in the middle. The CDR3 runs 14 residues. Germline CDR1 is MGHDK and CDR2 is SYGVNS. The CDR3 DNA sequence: TGTGCCAGCAGTGAAGGGGCAGGCTACAATGAGCAGTTCTTC. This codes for CASSEGAGYNEQFF.

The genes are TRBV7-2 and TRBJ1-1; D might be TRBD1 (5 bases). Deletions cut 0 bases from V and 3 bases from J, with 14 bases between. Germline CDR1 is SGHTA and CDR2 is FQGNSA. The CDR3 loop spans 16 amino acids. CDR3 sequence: CASSLAPGSLDTEAFF. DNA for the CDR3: TGTGCCAGCAGCTTAGCTCCAGGGTCTTTGGACACTGAAGCTTTCTTT. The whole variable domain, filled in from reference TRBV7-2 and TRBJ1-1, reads GAGVSQSPSNKVTEKGKDVELRCDPISGHTALYWYRQSLGQGLEFLIYFQGNSAPDKSGLPSDRFSAERTGGSVSTLTIQRTQQEDSAVYLCASSLAPGSLDTEAFFGQGTRLTVV.

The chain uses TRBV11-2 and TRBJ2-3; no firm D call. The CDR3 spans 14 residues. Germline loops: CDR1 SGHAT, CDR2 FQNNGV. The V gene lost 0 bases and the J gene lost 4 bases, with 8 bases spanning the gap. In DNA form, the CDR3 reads TGTGCCAGCAGCTTAGACCCGAGCGCAGATACGCAGTATTTT. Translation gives CASSLDPSADTQYF.

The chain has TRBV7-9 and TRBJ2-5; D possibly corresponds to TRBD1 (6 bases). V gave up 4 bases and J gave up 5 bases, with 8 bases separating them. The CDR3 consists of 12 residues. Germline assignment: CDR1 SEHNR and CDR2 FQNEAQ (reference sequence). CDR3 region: CASSSTGETQYF. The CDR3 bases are TGTGCCAGCAGCTCTACAGGGGAGACCCAGTACTTC.

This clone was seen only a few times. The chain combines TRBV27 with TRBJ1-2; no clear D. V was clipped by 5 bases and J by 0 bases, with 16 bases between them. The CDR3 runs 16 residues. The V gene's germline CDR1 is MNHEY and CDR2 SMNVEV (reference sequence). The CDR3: CASSPPPGRANYGYTF. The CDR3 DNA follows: TGTGCCAGCAGTCCCCCTCCCGGGAGAGCTAACTATGGCTACACCTTC.

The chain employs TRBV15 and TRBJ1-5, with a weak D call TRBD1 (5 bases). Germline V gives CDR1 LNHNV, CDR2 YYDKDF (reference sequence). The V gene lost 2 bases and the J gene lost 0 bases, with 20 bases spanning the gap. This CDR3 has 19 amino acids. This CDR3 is CATSRPPREFPYSNQPQHF. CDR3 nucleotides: TGTGCCACCAGCAGACCCCCCAGGGAGTTTCCCTATAGCAATCAGCCCCAGCATTTT.

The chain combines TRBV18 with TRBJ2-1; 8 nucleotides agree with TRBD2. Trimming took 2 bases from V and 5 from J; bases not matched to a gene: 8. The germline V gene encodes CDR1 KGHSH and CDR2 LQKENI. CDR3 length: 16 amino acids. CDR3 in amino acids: CASSPWIAGKHNEQFF. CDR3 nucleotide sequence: TGTGCCAGCTCACCATGGATAGCGGGGAAACACAATGAGCAGTTCTTC.

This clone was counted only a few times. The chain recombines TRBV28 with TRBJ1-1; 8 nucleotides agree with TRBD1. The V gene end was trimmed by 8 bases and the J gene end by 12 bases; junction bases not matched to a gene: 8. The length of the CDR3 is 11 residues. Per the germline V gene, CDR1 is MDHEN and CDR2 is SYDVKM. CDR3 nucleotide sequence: TGTGCCAGCTATGCCACAGGGGGTACTTTCTTT. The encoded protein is CASYATGGTFF.

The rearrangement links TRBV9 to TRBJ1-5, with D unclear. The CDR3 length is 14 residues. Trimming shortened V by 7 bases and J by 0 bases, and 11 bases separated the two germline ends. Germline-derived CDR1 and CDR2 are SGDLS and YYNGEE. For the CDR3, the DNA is TGTGCCAGCGCCACCGGATATAGCAATCAGCCCCAGCATTTT. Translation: CASATGYSNQPQHF. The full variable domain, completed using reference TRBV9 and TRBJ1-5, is DSGVTQTPKHLITATGQRVTLRCSPRSGDLSVYWYQQSLDQGLQFLIQYYNGEERAKGNILERFSAQQFPDLHSELNLSSLELGDSALYFCASATGYSNQPQHFGDGTRLSIL.

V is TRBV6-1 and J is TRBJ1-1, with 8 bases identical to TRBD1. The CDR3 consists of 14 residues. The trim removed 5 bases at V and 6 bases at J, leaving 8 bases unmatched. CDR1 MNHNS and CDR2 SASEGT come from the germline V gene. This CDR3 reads CASSTLTGVPEAFF. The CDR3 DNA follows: TGTGCCAGCAGTACTCTGACAGGGGTCCCTGAAGCTTTCTTT.

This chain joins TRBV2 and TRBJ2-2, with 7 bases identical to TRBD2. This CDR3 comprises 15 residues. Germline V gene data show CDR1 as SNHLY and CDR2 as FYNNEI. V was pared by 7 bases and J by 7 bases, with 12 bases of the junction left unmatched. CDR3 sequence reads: CASNPMTSFGGELFF. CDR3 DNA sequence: TGTGCCAGCAACCCTATGACTAGCTTTGGCGGGGAGCTGTTTTTT.

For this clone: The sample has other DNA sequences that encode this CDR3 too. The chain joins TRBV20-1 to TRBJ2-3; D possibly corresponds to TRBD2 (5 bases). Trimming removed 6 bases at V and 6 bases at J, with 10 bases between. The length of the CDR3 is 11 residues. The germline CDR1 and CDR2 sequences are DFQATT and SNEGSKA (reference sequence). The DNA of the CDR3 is TGCAGTGCCCGGGGTCCCGATACGCAGTATTTT. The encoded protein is CSARGPDTQYF.